One and the same sample provided the 25 T cell receptor beta chains below, sequenced in a study of blood T cell repertoires in COVID-19. The data were produced by immunoSEQ multiplex PCR, yet TCRdb's version contains in-frame clones alone and is incomplete. The table shows about 98,000 clones, with approximately 84% occurring only once. Specimen: peripheral blood. The source is a woman of 80 years or more with acute or convalescent COVID-19.

This clone has just a few counts. The CDR3 protein is CASSRGGTGYEKLFF. The CDR3 region has the DNA TGTGCCAGCAGCCGCGGCGGGACAGGGTATGAAAAACTGTTTTTT. This rearrangement joins TRBV9 to TRBJ1-4, with 9 bases lining up with TRBD1. Germline V gene sequence: CDR1 SGDLS, CDR2 YYNGEE. V lost 4 bases to trimming and J lost 6 bases; unmatched junction nucleotides: 7. The CDR3 is 15 amino acids. The full variable domain, its missing parts supplied by reference TRBV9 and TRBJ1-4, is DSGVTQTPKHLITATGQRVTLRCSPRSGDLSVYWYQQSLDQGLQFLIQYYNGEERAKGNILERFSAQQFPDLHSELNLSSLELGDSALYFCASSRGGTGYEKLFFGSGTQLSVL.

The rearrangement uses TRBV19 and TRBJ1-1, with D tentatively TRBD1 (5 bases). V shed 5 bases and J shed 3 bases, with 10 bases lying between them. Germline CDR1 LNHDA, CDR2 SQIVND (reference sequence). CDR3 length equals 13 residues. The CDR3 DNA sequence: TGTGCCAGTAGTCCAGGACAACACACTGAAGCTTTCTTT. Its translation: CASSPGQHTEAFF.

The chain uses TRBV5-6 and TRBJ2-3, with D possibly matching TRBD2 (6 bases). The CDR3 contains 15 residues. Trimming shortened V by 7 bases and J by 1 base, and 16 bases separated the two germline ends. Germline V CDR1 and CDR2: SGHDT, YYEEEE. Here the CDR3 DNA reads TGTGCCAGCGAATTGAATTGGGGGGGCACAGATACGCAGTATTTT. Protein: CASELNWGGTDTQYF.

This chain joins TRBV10-3 and TRBJ2-1; 11 nucleotides match TRBD1. The CDR3 extends over 16 amino acids. Per the germline V gene, CDR1 is ENHRY and CDR2 is SYGVKD. Unmatched junction bases numbered 7, after V lost 6 bases and J lost 3 bases. The CDR3 coding sequence is TGTGCCATCAGGGACGGGACAGGGGGTTTCTACAATGAGCAGTTCTTC. Its translation: CAIRDGTGGFYNEQFF.

The chain joins TRBV7-8 to TRBJ1-3; D is undetermined. The CDR3 contains 16 residues. Germline CDR1 is SGHVS and CDR2 is FQNEAQ. V was shortened by 3 bases and J by 0 bases, with 12 bases between the two germline ends. The CDR3 loop reads CASSFGGILSGNTIYF. CDR3 in DNA: TGTGCCAGCAGCTTCGGAGGGATCCTCTCTGGAAACACCATATATTTT.

This clone was observed once. This chain connects TRBV30 to TRBJ1-6; 10 bases match TRBD1. CDR1 and CDR2 from the germline V gene are GTSNPN and SVGIG (reference sequence). Trimming cost V 2 bases and J 10 bases; bases outside gene matches: 5. The CDR3 is 14 amino acids. The CDR3 is CAWSHDRGLSPLHF. DNA of the CDR3: TGTGCCTGGAGTCACGACAGGGGGCTGTCACCCCTCCACTTT. Full variable domain (missing parts from reference TRBV30 and TRBJ1-6): SQTIHQWPATLVQPVGSPLSLECTVEGTSNPNLYWYRQAAGRGLQLLFYSVGIGQISSEVPQNLSASRPQDRQFILSSKKLLLSDSGFYLCAWSHDRGLSPLHFGNGTRLTVT.

The chain employs TRBV5-8 and TRBJ1-2, with 7 bases identical to TRBD1. The ends lost 0 bases at V and 7 bases at J; junction bases unmatched: 24. The CDR3 sequence is 20 residues long. Germline V lookup: CDR1 SGHTS, CDR2 YDEGEE. The chain's CDR3 is CASSLDIRLGQTAWGAGYTF. The CDR3 bases are TGTGCCAGCAGCTTGGATATCCGGTTGGGACAGACTGCTTGGGGAGCTGGCTACACCTTC. The whole variable domain, remainder taken from reference TRBV5-8 and TRBJ1-2, is EAGVTQSPTHLIKTRGQQATLRCSPISGHTSVYWYQQALGLGLQFLLWYDEGEERNRGNFPPRFSGRQFPNYSSELNVNALELEDSALYLCASSLDIRLGQTAWGAGYTFGSGTRLTVV.

This clone was detected only a few times. This chain connects TRBV28 to TRBJ2-2, with a tentative D call TRBD2 (6 bases). The germline gives CDR1 MDHEN, CDR2 SYDVKM. The CDR3 spans 13 residues. Trimming removed 5 bases at V and 8 bases at J, with 12 bases between. The chain's CDR3 is CASSLSGRGELFF. The CDR3 region has the DNA TGTGCCAGCAGTCTAAGTGGGAGGGGGGAGCTGTTTTTT.

CDR3 coding DNA: TGCAGTGCTAGTTCGGGGAATAGCAATCAGCCCCAGCATTTT. Translating gives CSASSGNSNQPQHF. The chain carries TRBV20-1 and TRBJ1-5; no clear D. The germline V gene encodes CDR1 DFQATT and CDR2 SNEGSKA (reference sequence). CDR3 length: 14 amino acids. The V gene lost 3 bases and the J gene lost 0 bases, with 9 bases spanning the gap.

The rearrangement uses TRBV9 and TRBJ2-7; D is unclear. Germline V gene lookup returns CDR1 SGDLS and CDR2 YYNGEE. Trimming removed 3 bases from V and 6 bases from J, with 13 bases in between. The CDR3 runs to 13 residues. CDR3 protein: CASSGRVESEQYF. CDR3 sequence (DNA): TGTGCCAGCAGCGGCCGAGTTGAGTCCGAGCAGTACTTC.

This clone was detected once. The genes are TRBV7-2 and TRBJ2-2; 9 bases agree with TRBD2. J was trimmed by 1 base and V by 4 bases; bases with no gene match: 10. CDR1 is SGHTA and CDR2 is FQGNSA in the germline V gene. This CDR3 comprises 18 residues. This CDR3 is CASSSRFSGGRNTGELFF. In DNA form, the CDR3 reads TGTGCCAGCAGCTCACGATTTAGCGGGGGTAGGAACACCGGGGAGCTGTTTTTT.

This chain connects TRBV11-1 to TRBJ2-7; the D gene is possibly TRBD1 (6 bases). In germline, CDR1 is SGHAT, CDR2 FQDESV (reference sequence). V lost 5 bases and J 4 bases, leaving 9 bases between the germline ends. CDR3 length: 12 residues. The CDR3 here is CASSAQGYEQYF. CDR3 sequence (DNA): TGTGCCAGCAGCGCACAGGGTTACGAGCAGTACTTC.

This clone was observed a handful of times. This rearrangement joins TRBV7-2 to TRBJ1-4, with 8 bases matching TRBD1. The CDR3 has 16 amino acids. Germline-derived CDR1 and CDR2 are SGHTA and FQGNSA. V was clipped by 0 bases and J by 7 bases; unmatched bases: 7. The CDR3 region is CASSLASSGGREKLFF. For the CDR3, the DNA is TGTGCCAGCAGCTTAGCGTCGTCAGGGGGCCGTGAAAAACTGTTTTTT.

The CDR3 here is CASSHRRTGNTEAFF. DNA of the CDR3: TGTGCCAGCAGCCACCGACGGACAGGGAACACTGAAGCTTTCTTT. The chain carries TRBV14 and TRBJ1-1; 7 bases are shared with TRBD1. From germline, CDR1 is SGHDN and CDR2 FVKESK. V dropped 3 bases and J dropped 1; count of bases not matched to a gene: 5. This CDR3 is built from 15 residues.

The gene calls are TRBV6-5 and TRBJ1-1; the D is unclear. CDR3 length: 11 amino acids. Germline CDR1 is MNHEY and CDR2 is SVGAGI. Trimming took 8 bases from V and 5 from J, leaving 9 bases between them. The CDR3 sequence: CASHRDTEAFF. In nucleotides, the CDR3 is TGTGCCAGCCACCGAGATACTGAAGCTTTCTTT.

There are a few counts of this clone. The chain has TRBV24-1 and TRBJ1-6; D possibly corresponds to TRBD1 (6 bases). In germline, CDR1 is KGHDR, CDR2 SFDVKD. CDR3 length: 18 amino acids. Trimming removed 0 bases from V and 9 bases from J, with 20 bases in between. The CDR3 region is CATSDLIGAGEEGSPLHF. The DNA for the CDR3 is TGTGCCACCAGTGATTTGATCGGGGCAGGGGAAGAGGGTTCACCCCTCCACTTT.

The J gene is TRBJ1-1, the V gene TRBV10-2; D unresolved. Trimming left V 3 bases short and J 10 bases short, with 12 bases between. The CDR3 is 12 residues long. CDR1 is WSHSY and CDR2 is SAAADI in the germline V gene. CDR3 in amino acids: CASSEYGRGAFF. The CDR3 region has the DNA TGCGCCAGCAGTGAATACGGGCGGGGAGCTTTCTTT.

This chain links TRBV2 with TRBJ1-1; TRBD1 agrees at 10 bases. CDR1 and CDR2 from the germline V gene are SNHLY and FYNNEI. This CDR3 comprises 14 residues. Trimming removed 7 bases from V and 2 bases from J; junction bases left unmatched: 4. In DNA form, the CDR3 reads TGTGCCAGCATGGGACAGGGGATAAACACTGAAGCTTTCTTT. Its translation: CASMGQGINTEAFF.

The V gene is TRBV5-1, the J gene TRBJ2-2; 8 nucleotides match TRBD1. The trim removed 7 bases at V and 1 base at J, leaving 6 bases unmatched. CDR3 length equals 15 residues. Germline CDR1 is SGHRS and CDR2 is YFSETQ. The CDR3 sequence is CASYPGTGNTGELFF. The CDR3 DNA reads as TGCGCCAGCTACCCTGGGACAGGGAACACCGGGGAGCTGTTTTTT.

The chain recombines TRBV21-1 with TRBJ2-7; the table's D call of TRBD2 was not tested on the DNA. TRBV21-1 is flagged as a pseudogene. The CDR3 totals 13 residues. The CDR3 protein is CASSGGGNYEQYF. CDR3 in DNA: TGTGCCAGCAGCGGGGGAGGGAACTACGAGCAGTACTTC.

The table lists this clone with a few counts. The chain couples TRBV30 to TRBJ2-2; tentatively, D is TRBD1 (5 bases). The V end lost 4 bases, the J end lost 8 bases, and 11 bases lay between the germline ends. This CDR3 comprises 12 residues. Germline CDR1 and CDR2: GTSNPN and SVGIG (reference sequence). CDR3 DNA sequence: TGTGCCTGGAACTTAGGGGTAGGGGAGCTGTTTTTT. Residues: CAWNLGVGELFF.

The V and J genes are TRBV6-6 and TRBJ1-5; 7 nucleotides align to TRBD1. Unmatched junction bases numbered 6, after V lost 6 bases and J lost 4 bases. CDR1 is MNHNY, CDR2 SVGAGI, per germline (reference sequence). This CDR3 is 14 amino acids long. The CDR3 coding sequence is TGTGCCAGCAGCTATACAGGGGAAAATCAGCCCCAGCATTTT. This gives the protein CASSYTGENQPQHF.

The sample holds many counts of this clone. This CDR3 is CASSQALTAPYGYTF. CDR3 bases: TGCGCCAGCAGCCAAGCCCTAACAGCCCCCTATGGCTACACCTTC. The chain recombines TRBV4-1 with TRBJ1-2; unclear D gene. Trimming cost V 1 base and J 4 bases, with 13 bases left between them. This CDR3 has 15 amino acids. In germline, CDR1 is MGHRA, CDR2 YSYEKL.

The chain carries TRBV18 and TRBJ1-5; D gene uncertain. Germline CDR1 is KGHSH and CDR2 is LQKENI. The CDR3 runs to 14 residues. Trimming took off 6 bases at V and 3 bases at J, with 12 bases between the two ends. The CDR3 protein is CASSIAGDNQPQHF. As DNA, the CDR3 is TGTGCCAGCTCTATTGCGGGAGACAATCAGCCCCAGCATTTT. Drawing the rest from reference TRBV18 and TRBJ1-5, the complete variable domain is NAGVMQNPRHLVRRRGQEARLRCSPMKGHSHVYWYRQLPEEGLKFMVYLQKENIIDESGMPKERFSAEFPKEGPSILRIQQVVRGDSAAYFCASSIAGDNQPQHFGDGTRLSIL.

The chain combines TRBV30 with TRBJ2-5; tentative D call: TRBD1 (5 bases). CDR3 length equals 11 residues. V lost 4 bases and J 3 bases, leaving 6 bases between the germline ends. Per germline, CDR1 GTSNPN and CDR2 SVGIG (reference sequence). CDR3 in amino acids: CAWKGEETQYF. In DNA, the CDR3 is TGTGCCTGGAAAGGGGAAGAGACCCAGTACTTC. Looking up the rest from reference TRBV30 and TRBJ2-5 gives the full variable domain: SQTIHQWPATLVQPVGSPLSLECTVEGTSNPNLYWYRQAAGRGLQLLFYSVGIGQISSEVPQNLSASRPQDRQFILSSKKLLLSDSGFYLCAWKGEETQYFGPGTRLLVL.